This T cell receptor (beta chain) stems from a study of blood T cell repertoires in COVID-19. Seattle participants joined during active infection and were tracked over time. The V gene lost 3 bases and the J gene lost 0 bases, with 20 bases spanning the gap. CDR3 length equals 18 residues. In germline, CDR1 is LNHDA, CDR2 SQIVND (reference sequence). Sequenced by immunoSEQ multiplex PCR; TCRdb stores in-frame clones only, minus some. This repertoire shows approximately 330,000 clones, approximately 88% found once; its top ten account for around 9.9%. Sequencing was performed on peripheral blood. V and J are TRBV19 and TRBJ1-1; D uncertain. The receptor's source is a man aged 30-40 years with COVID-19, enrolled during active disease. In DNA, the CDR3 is TGTGCCAGTAGTATTGGGAGGCTACTCCCCGGGGTGAACACTGAAGCTTTCTTT. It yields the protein CASSIGRLLPGVNTEAFF.